Listed here are 26 T cell receptor beta chains from one sample, sequenced in a study of T cell changes during pregnancy in multiple sclerosis. Profiled with immunoSEQ multiplex PCR; TCRdb holds only in-frame clones, not every one. Of about 110,000 clones in the sample, less than 95% were seen once. Source: peripheral blood, taken in the third trimester of pregnancy. Receptor source: a female donor in good health, enrolled as a control in a pregnancy study.

The rearrangement uses TRBV4-2 and TRBJ1-2; the match to TRBD1 covers 8 bases. This CDR3 is 17 amino acids long. CDR1 is LGHNA, CDR2 YNFKEQ, per germline. V was pared by 4 bases and J by 0 bases, with 10 bases of the junction left unmatched. CDR3 DNA: TGTGCCAGCAGCCCGCCAACAGGGGGTGGAACTAACTATGGCTACACCTTC. This translates into CASSPPTGGGTNYGYTF.

The V gene is TRBV30, the J gene TRBJ1-2; tentative D call: TRBD1 (5 bases). The V and J ends lost 3 bases and 2 bases respectively, with 22 bases between them. Germline V gene lookup returns CDR1 GTSNPN and CDR2 SVGIG (reference sequence). CDR3 length equals 17 residues. The CDR3 DNA sequence: TGTGCCTGGAGGGTCCCCCGGTGGACAAGGAGCAACTATGGCTACACCTTC. It translates to CAWRVPRWTRSNYGYTF. Supplemented by reference TRBV30 and TRBJ1-2, the full variable domain reads SQTIHQWPATLVQPVGSPLSLECTVEGTSNPNLYWYRQAAGRGLQLLFYSVGIGQISSEVPQNLSASRPQDRQFILSSKKLLLSDSGFYLCAWRVPRWTRSNYGYTFGSGTRLTVV.

This clone was seen a single time. The rearrangement links TRBV4-1 to TRBJ1-2; D ambiguous. Trimming removed 4 bases at V and 3 bases at J, with 9 bases between. Germline V gene sequence: CDR1 MGHRA, CDR2 YSYEKL. The CDR3 has 13 residues. CDR3 sequence reads: CASSLREDYGYTF. The CDR3 DNA reads as TGCGCCAGCAGCCTCCGGGAAGACTATGGCTACACCTTC.

The V call is TRBV19, the J call TRBJ1-1; D might be TRBD1 (6 bases). CDR1 LNHDA and CDR2 SQIVND come from the germline V gene (reference sequence). There are 15 residues in the CDR3. V gave up 9 bases and J gave up 1 base, with 18 bases separating them. CDR3 bases: TGTGCCAGCTCTCGGTCCGACAGGAAGAACACTGAAGCTTTCTTT. This gives the protein CASSRSDRKNTEAFF.

The chain links TRBV30 to TRBJ1-2; no firm D call. CDR1 is GTSNPN and CDR2 is SVGIG in the germline V gene (reference sequence). Trimming cost V 4 bases and J 6 bases, with 12 bases left between them. This CDR3 region has 12 residues. The CDR3 nucleotides read TGTGCCTGGACCCGGGTCGTGGATGGCTACACCTTC. Its translation: CAWTRVVDGYTF.

Concerning this clone: Other DNA sequences within the sample encode an identical CDR3. This sequence joins TRBV7-2 and TRBJ2-5; perhaps TRBD1 as D (5 bases). Germline CDR1 reads SGHTA; CDR2 reads FQGNSA. The CDR3 has 14 residues. Trimming stripped 2 bases from V and 1 base from J, with 8 bases between. In DNA form, the CDR3 reads TGTGCCAGCAGCTTACAGGGTAGCCAAGAGACCCAGTACTTC. It yields the protein CASSLQGSQETQYF.

The sample holds a few counts of this clone. V usage is TRBV5-4 and J usage is TRBJ1-2, with TRBD1 identical over 7 bases. Trimming took 4 bases from V and 2 from J; bases not matched to a gene: 8. The CDR3 runs 15 residues. Germline V gene lookup returns CDR1 SGHNT and CDR2 YYREEE (reference sequence). The CDR3: CASSARDRLNYGYTF. For the CDR3, the DNA is TGTGCCAGCAGCGCCCGGGACAGACTCAACTATGGCTACACCTTC.

This clone was detected only once. V usage is TRBV4-1 and J usage is TRBJ1-5; 8 bases match TRBD1. CDR1 and CDR2 from the germline V gene are MGHRA and YSYEKL. With 6 bases clipped from V and 5 bases from J, the junction kept 12 bases outside the gene matches. The CDR3 has 16 residues. DNA of the CDR3: TGCGCCAGCAGGCGAACCGGGACAGGAGAAGATCAGCCCCAGCATTTT. Its protein product is CASRRTGTGEDQPQHF.

This sequence joins TRBV18 and TRBJ2-2; D is perhaps TRBD1 (6 bases). Per the germline V gene, CDR1 is KGHSH and CDR2 is LQKENI. This CDR3 comprises 17 residues. The ends were cut back, 3 bases at V and 2 bases at J, with 16 bases in the middle. The CDR3: CASSPQLHRANTGELFF. CDR3 coding DNA: TGTGCCAGCTCACCTCAATTACACAGGGCTAACACCGGGGAGCTGTTTTTT.

This clone was recorded only once. The chain carries TRBV6-1 and TRBJ2-3; 14 bases line up with TRBD2. Germline lookup yields CDR1 MNHNS and CDR2 SASEGT. Losses at the gene ends were 4 bases for V and 3 bases for J; bases not matched to a gene: 0. CDR3 length: 15 amino acids. CDR3 sequence reads: CASSGLAGGTDTQYF. As DNA, the CDR3 is TGTGCCAGCAGTGGACTAGCGGGGGGGACAGATACGCAGTATTTT.

V gene TRBV9 combines with J gene TRBJ1-3; D is perhaps TRBD1 (5 bases). Trimming cost V 0 bases and J 0 bases, with 13 bases left between them. The CDR3 extends over 17 amino acids. Germline CDR1 reads SGDLS; CDR2 reads YYNGEE. In nucleotides, the CDR3 is TGTGCCAGCAGCGTAGCTGGCAGGGCATCCTCTGGAAACACCATATATTTT. Translating it yields CASSVAGRASSGNTIYF.

This clone was observed a single time. V usage is TRBV12-2 and J usage is TRBJ1-2; the table's D gene call, TRBD1, was not cross checked with the DNA. TRBV12-2 has pseudogene status. The CDR3 extends over 18 amino acids. The CDR3 loop reads CASRLASEGAGCNYGYTF. The CDR3 DNA reads as TGTGCAAGTCGCTTAGCGAGCGAGGGGGCAGGTTGTAACTATGGCTACACCTTC.

The V gene is TRBV7-3, the J gene TRBJ1-1; D unclear. The V gene lost 6 bases and the J gene lost 1 base, with 9 bases spanning the gap. Per the germline V gene, CDR1 is SGHTA and CDR2 is FQGTGA. CDR3 length: 13 amino acids. The CDR3 DNA reads as TGTGCCAGCAGGGCCCAGCGGAACACTGAAGCTTTCTTT. Amino acids: CASRAQRNTEAFF.

This clone is a singleton in its sample. V and J are TRBV5-1 and TRBJ1-6; TRBD1 might be the D (6 bases). V lost 1 base and J lost 6, with 8 bases in between. Germline V CDR1 and CDR2: SGHRS, YFSETQ. The CDR3 sequence is 14 residues long. CDR3 region: CASSLTDSNSPLHF. The CDR3 region has the DNA TGCGCCAGCAGCTTGACGGACAGTAATTCACCCCTCCACTTT.

This clone was seen once. Additional DNA sequences in this sample encode the identical CDR3. V is TRBV19 and J is TRBJ1-5; 9 bases are a match to TRBD1. This CDR3 has 15 amino acids. V was pared by 9 bases and J by 1 base, with 7 bases of the junction left unmatched. In germline, CDR1 is LNHDA, CDR2 SQIVND (reference sequence). CDR3 nucleotide sequence: TGTGCCAGCCGACCGGGACAGGGAAGCAATCAGCCCCAGCATTTT. Translation gives CASRPGQGSNQPQHF. Based on the CDR3 plus reference TRBV19 and TRBJ1-5, the full variable domain is DGGITQSPKYLFRKEGQNVTLSCEQNLNHDAMYWYRQDPGQGLRLIYYSQIVNDFQKGDIAEGYSVSREKKESFPLTVTSAQKNPTAFYLCASRPGQGSNQPQHFGDGTRLSIL.

The rearrangement links TRBV6-1 to TRBJ1-1, with D possibly matching TRBD1 (6 bases). Germline CDR1 is MNHNS and CDR2 is SASEGT. V lost 10 bases and J lost 4, with 16 bases in between. The CDR3 length is 13 residues. CDR3 loop: CATHGGLSTEAFF. In DNA, the CDR3 is TGTGCCACTCACGGGGGGCTGAGCACTGAAGCTTTCTTT.

The chain joins TRBV16 to TRBJ1-2; 8 bases line up with TRBD1. This CDR3 has 13 residues. The germline V gene encodes CDR1 KGHSY and CDR2 FQNENV. The ends lost 6 bases at V and 9 bases at J; junction bases unmatched: 9. In DNA form, the CDR3 reads TGTGCCAGCAGTCCGGACAGGGAGGGGAGCTACACCTTC. Translated, it gives CASSPDREGSYTF.

As to this clone: The same CDR3 is also encoded by other DNA sequences in this sample. J is TRBJ2-5 and V is TRBV30; the match to TRBD1 covers 10 bases. Germline values: CDR1 GTSNPN, CDR2 SVGIG (reference sequence). CDR3 length: 13 residues. Trimming took 2 bases from V and 5 from J; bases not matched to a gene: 2. The CDR3: CAWSRDRGETQYF. As DNA, the CDR3 is TGTGCCTGGAGTCGGGACAGGGGCGAGACCCAGTACTTC.

The genes are TRBV5-4 and TRBJ2-3, with D possibly being TRBD1 (6 bases). CDR1 is SGHNT, CDR2 YYREEE, per germline (reference sequence). V gave up 1 base and J gave up 3 bases, with 12 bases separating them. This CDR3 is 15 amino acids long. CDR3 coding DNA: TGTGCCAGCAGCTTGTGGGGGCTAGAAACAGATACGCAGTATTTT. Protein product: CASSLWGLETDTQYF.

This clone was counted a single time. The V gene is TRBV14, the J gene TRBJ2-4; D perhaps matches TRBD2 (6 bases). Germline lookup yields CDR1 SGHDN and CDR2 FVKESK. The CDR3 runs to 16 residues. Trimming removed 1 base from V and 3 bases from J, with 13 bases in between. Written as DNA, the CDR3 is TGTGCCAGCAGCCAAGTGTCCACGGGGGTCAAAAACATTCAGTACTTC. This encodes CASSQVSTGVKNIQYF. Filled out from reference TRBV14 and TRBJ2-4, the complete variable domain reads EAGVTQFPSHSVIEKGQTVTLRCDPISGHDNLYWYRRVMGKEIKFLLHFVKESKQDESGMPNNRFLAERTGGTYSTLKVQPAELEDSGVYFCASSQVSTGVKNIQYFGAGTRLSVL.

This sequence joins TRBV15 and TRBJ2-7; D possibly corresponds to TRBD2 (6 bases). With 3 bases removed from V and 3 bases from J, the gap between germline ends came to 15 bases. Germline CDR1 is LNHNV and CDR2 is YYDKDF (reference sequence). The CDR3 is made up of 15 amino acids. CDR3: CATSSGWRDVYEQYF. The CDR3 DNA sequence: TGTGCCACCAGCAGCGGTTGGAGGGATGTCTACGAGCAGTACTTC.

The rearrangement uses TRBV5-6 and TRBJ2-7; 7 bases are a match to TRBD1. V shed 8 bases, J shed 4 bases, and the junction held 12 bases outside the gene matches. The CDR3 has 14 amino acids. CDR1 is SGHDT and CDR2 is YYEEEE in the germline V gene. The CDR3 DNA follows: TGTGCCAGTAACCCGGGACAGCATACGTACGAGCAGTACTTC. It is translated as CASNPGQHTYEQYF.

The chain combines TRBV6-1 with TRBJ1-2; 7 nucleotides align to TRBD1. V was pared by 6 bases and J by 5 bases, with 12 bases of the junction left unmatched. Germline CDR1 is MNHNS and CDR2 is SASEGT. The length of the CDR3 is 15 residues. The CDR3: CASRPETGTVYGYTF. The CDR3 DNA sequence: TGTGCCAGCAGGCCCGAGACAGGGACGGTATATGGCTACACCTTC.

CDR3 residues: CASSYTGWVENTEAFF. Here the CDR3 DNA reads TGTGCCAGCAGCTACACAGGCTGGGTCGAGAACACTGAAGCTTTCTTT. The chain carries TRBV5-8 and TRBJ1-1, with a possible D match to TRBD1 (5 bases). Trimming left V 3 bases short and J 1 base short, with 16 bases between. CDR3 length: 16 residues. Per germline, CDR1 SGHTS and CDR2 YDEGEE.

V usage is TRBV18 and J usage is TRBJ2-1; 9 bases agree with TRBD1. J was trimmed by 7 bases and V by 1 base; bases with no gene match: 2. There are 14 residues in the CDR3. CDR1 is KGHSH and CDR2 is LQKENI in the germline V gene. The CDR3 region is CASSPQTGGNEQFF. CDR3 nucleotides: TGTGCCAGCTCACCACAGACAGGGGGAAATGAGCAGTTCTTC.

The chain employs TRBV7-9 and TRBJ1-5; TRBD1 matches 9 bases. The CDR3 is 15 residues long. Germline V gives CDR1 SEHNR, CDR2 FQNEAQ (reference sequence). Trimming cost V 3 bases and J 6 bases; bases outside gene matches: 6. CDR3: CASSFGDRATQPQHF. The CDR3 coding sequence is TGTGCCAGCAGCTTTGGGGACAGGGCGACTCAGCCCCAGCATTTT.